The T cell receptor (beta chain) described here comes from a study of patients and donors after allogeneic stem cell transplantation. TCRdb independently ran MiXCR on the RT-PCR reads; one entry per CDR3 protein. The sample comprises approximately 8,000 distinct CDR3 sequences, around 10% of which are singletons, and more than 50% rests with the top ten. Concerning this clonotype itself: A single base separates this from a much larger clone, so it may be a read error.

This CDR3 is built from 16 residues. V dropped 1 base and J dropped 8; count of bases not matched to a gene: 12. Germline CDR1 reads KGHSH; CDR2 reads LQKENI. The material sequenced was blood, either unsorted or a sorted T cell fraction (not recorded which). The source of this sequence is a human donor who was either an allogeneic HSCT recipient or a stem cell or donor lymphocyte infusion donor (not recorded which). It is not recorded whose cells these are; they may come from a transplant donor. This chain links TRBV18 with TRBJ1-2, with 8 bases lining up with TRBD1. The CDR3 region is CASSPRTGKTYEGYTF. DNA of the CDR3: TGTGCCAGCTCACCACGGACAGGGAAGACTTATGAGGGCTACACCTTC.